This TCR beta chain was retrieved from a study of CD8 T cells in cerebrospinal fluid in Alzheimer's disease (dated by TCRdb to about 2020). For context, the study as a whole: To assess CSF T cell clonal expansion, the study used two single-cell approaches: plate-based nested PCR sequencing and droplet-based sequencing. The study examined whether cerebrospinal fluid from healthy elderly individuals and from patients with neurodegenerative disease contained clonally expanded T cells. The droplet-based CSF analysis comparing patients with controls included about 9 healthy controls (approximately 11,000 cells) and about 9 patients with MCI or Alzheimer's disease (more than 10,000 cells). A total of some 25 samples were covered by the CSF gene-expression analysis, which included Parkinson's disease patients. The investigation overall reported the following: The overall clonality comparison included only samples with detectable clones (about 11 healthy, 5 MCI, 5 AD, 6 PD). The EBV-specific clones were neither the most highly expanded clones nor enriched among patients. A higher percentage of TCRs was made up by the largest CSF clone in patients with MCI or Alzheimer's disease than in controls. When data were pooled, most of the 6 Alzheimer's patients but only 1 of 10 healthy subjects had a highly expanded clone, defined as at least 3% of TCRs. The authors cautioned that detecting EBV-specific TCRs in CSF does not establish a causal link between EBV and Alzheimer's disease.

In the germline V gene, CDR1 corresponds to SQVTM and CDR2 to ANQGSEA. The CDR3 contains 11 residues, cysteine and phenylalanine counted. A DNA sequence was not provided. This clonotype is medium-sized (0.01 to 0.1%) on the basis of its frequency; no count is available. The target of this receptor is not known. Every participant was in good physical condition and had no acute infectious disease. Neurodegeneration in patients was confirmed with biomarkers including neurofilament, amyloid-beta and tau. For droplet-based sequencing, live CSF cells were sorted with a live/dead marker. To pellet immune cells, CSF obtained by lumbar puncture was centrifuged at 300g. CSF samples were checked for red blood cells, and any sample contaminated with blood was excluded. CSF cells were cryopreserved in freezing medium, frozen overnight at -80 °C, and then stored in liquid nitrogen. Before analysis, CSF samples were kept in storage for less than six months.

The protocol used for the library was 10x single-cell sequencing. 10X Genomics single-cell V(D)J and 5' gene-expression libraries were used to profile CSF cells. An Illumina NextSeq550 was used to sequence CSF single-cell TCR libraries. The paper's data handling went like this. V(D)J reads were aligned to the vdj-GRCh38 alts ensemble 2.0.0 reference and processed with the Cell Ranger vdj pipeline. A clonotype was defined as a group of cell barcodes sharing the same set of productive CDR3 nucleotide sequences. Clonotype information was added to Seurat v3.0 gene-expression metadata to link clonality with transcriptional profiles. Any CSF cell with more than 1,800 genes, more than 7,500 UMIs or more than 10% mitochondrial reads was removed. To identify TCRs with known antigen specificity, CDR3-beta sequences were compared against VDJdb. Only TCRs with complete alpha and beta chains were included in the network analysis of clone sharing, which used the R package qgraph. TCRdb reprocessed the reads; each CDR3 protein sequence makes one entry, and DNA is unavailable. In this record, the V and J calls reflect TCRdb's handling and not the investigators' own analysis. The sample's table lists a count of under 2,000 distinct CDR3 sequences. The top ten clonotypes cover under 9% of the sample.

What was sequenced was cerebrospinal fluid. This TCR was sampled from a human donor with mild cognitive impairment. The chain uses TRBV29-1 and TRBJ2-1. The CDR3 protein is CSVVSWDEQFF.